Presented here are 11 T cell receptor beta chains from one specimen sequenced in a study of T cell repertoires in cytomegalovirus infection. MiXCR was run by TCRdb on the reads, yielding one entry per CDR3 protein. The sample carries approximately 390,000 distinct CDR3 sequences, about 35% recorded once. These receptors' targets are unknown. The source material was cultured PBMCs, sampled from culture after CMV antigen stimulation. The receptors were gathered from a human donor in good health (CMV status not recorded). Some clones in this sample may be carry-over from other donors' samples.

This sequence joins TRBV28 and TRBJ2-2, with 8 bases fitting TRBD1. Germline V gene data show CDR1 as MDHEN and CDR2 as SYDVKM. With V trimmed by 7 bases and J by 4 bases, 8 bases remained unmatched. The CDR3 is 15 residues long. Here the CDR3 reads CASTSYGTGTGELFF. CDR3 nucleotide sequence: TGTGCCAGCACCTCCTACGGGACAGGCACCGGGGAGCTGTTTTTT.

Notes on this clonotype: The junction differs from germline at one of its ends, possibly a read error. The CDR3 spells CASIEPSGSPDEQFF. In nucleotides, the CDR3 is TGCGCCAGCATTGAGCCTAGCGGGAGCCCCGATGAGCAGTTCTTC. This chain links TRBV10-2 with TRBJ2-1; TRBD2 aligns across 10 bases. The germline gives CDR1 WSHSY, CDR2 SAAADI. The CDR3 runs to 15 residues.

This clonotype was recorded at least ten times. The J gene is TRBJ2-6, the V gene TRBV7-2; no firm D call. The CDR3 has 16 amino acids. CDR1 and CDR2 (germline): SGHTA, FQGNSA. V was cut by 6 bases and J by 1 base, with 13 bases left in between. CDR3 sequence: CASSSQTRSGANVLTF. CDR3 coding DNA: TGTGCCAGCAGTTCCCAAACAAGATCTGGGGCCAACGTCCTGACTTTC.

The genes are TRBV27 and TRBJ1-6; TRBD1 is a possible D gene (5 bases). V was clipped by 11 bases and J by 4 bases, with 18 bases between them. Germline CDR1 reads MNHEY; CDR2 reads SMNVEV (reference sequence). This CDR3 is 15 amino acids long. Here the CDR3 DNA reads TGTGCCTCCATGGGCGGGACGTCGTATAATTCACCCCTCCACTTT. Its translation is CASMGGTSYNSPLHF.

This clonotype appeared many times. The chain carries TRBV28 and TRBJ2-5; tentative D call: TRBD2 (7 bases). This CDR3 has 14 residues. CDR1 is MDHEN, CDR2 SYDVKM, per germline. V lost 10 bases to trimming and J lost 1 base, with 16 bases between them. Here the CDR3 reads CATRGGGSQETQYF. The CDR3 DNA sequence: TGTGCCACCCGGGGAGGGGGGTCCCAAGAGACCCAGTACTTC.

This clonotype was counted a few times. The V call is TRBV12-3 or TRBV12-4, the J call TRBJ1-1, with D uncertain. V was cut by 1 base and J by 4 bases, with 10 bases left in between. The CDR3 loop spans 14 amino acids. The CDR3 DNA reads as TGTGCCAGCAGTTTAGGAGGAAGGAGCACTGAAGCTTTCTTT. It translates to CASSLGGRSTEAFF.

This chain uses TRBV20-1 with TRBJ2-5; 11 bases are shared with TRBD2. Germline V gives CDR1 DFQATT, CDR2 SNEGSKA (reference sequence). CDR3 length equals 15 residues. V lost 5 bases to trimming and J lost 7 bases; unmatched junction nucleotides: 12. CDR3 in amino acids: CSAPLAGVILGTQYF. The CDR3 DNA sequence: TGCAGTGCTCCACTAGCGGGAGTGATCCTGGGGACCCAGTACTTC.

This chain links TRBV28 with TRBJ2-1; D remains ambiguous. Germline V CDR1 and CDR2: MDHEN, SYDVKM. The CDR3 spans 15 residues. V was pared by 7 bases and J by 3 bases, with 16 bases between. CDR3 DNA: TGTGCCAGCACCACAGTCCCAGTGAACTACAATGAGCAGTTCTTC. Amino acid sequence: CASTTVPVNYNEQFF.

This chain uses TRBV4-3 with TRBJ2-2; 10 nucleotides agree with TRBD2. The junction had 2 bases not matched to a gene; V was cut back by 4 bases and J by 6 bases. Germline V CDR1 and CDR2: LGHNA, YSLEER. This CDR3 region has 14 residues. The CDR3: CASSLGLAPGELFF. CDR3 bases: TGCGCCAGCAGCCTGGGACTAGCGCCCGGGGAGCTGTTTTTT.

This clonotype has a handful of counts. V is TRBV5-5 and J is TRBJ2-1; 10 positions match TRBD2. Germline V gene data show CDR1 as SGHKS and CDR2 as YYEKEE (reference sequence). CDR3 length: 17 residues. V dropped 0 bases and J dropped 3; count of bases not matched to a gene: 6. The CDR3 DNA is TGTGCCAGCAGCTTGGGGGGGACTAGCGCTTACTACAATGAGCAGTTCTTC. Its protein is CASSLGGTSAYYNEQFF. The whole variable domain, remainder taken from reference TRBV5-5 and TRBJ2-1, is DAGVTQSPTHLIKTRGQQVTLRCSPISGHKSVSWYQQVLGQGPQFIFQYYEKEERGRGNFPDRFSARQFPNYSSELNVNALLLGDSALYLCASSLGGTSAYYNEQFFGPGTRLTVL.

The gene calls are TRBV15 and TRBJ2-2, with 8 bases fitting TRBD2. Germline V gene lookup returns CDR1 LNHNV and CDR2 YYDKDF (reference sequence). Trimming cost V 0 bases and J 1 base; bases outside gene matches: 4. The CDR3 loop spans 17 amino acids. The CDR3 spells CATSRDLTSENTGELFF. For the CDR3, the DNA is TGTGCCACCAGCAGAGATCTGACTAGCGAGAACACCGGGGAGCTGTTTTTT.